A selection of T cell receptor beta chains follows, all from one sample in a study of T cells in Graves' hyperthyroidism and ophthalmopathy. TCRdb independently ran MiXCR on the multiplex PCR reads; one entry per CDR3 protein. The data hold approximately 95,000 distinct CDR3 sequences, with approximately 40% observed a single time. The material sequenced was peripheral blood or thyroid tissue (not recorded which). The receptor source for this set is a woman in her 30s with Graves' hyperthyroidism. Both conserved end residues are part of each CDR3. A D gene is named only where the DNA matches it firmly. Only some rows state a clone size, as once, few, many or a class for expanded clones.

cdr3_nt cdr3_aa clone_size v_call d_call j_call
TGTGCCAGCAGCTTAAGCAGGGTCCACGAGCAGTACTTC CASSLSRVHEQYF many TRBV7-3 NA TRBJ2-7
TGTGCCAGTAGTGTCCCCCCAGCGGACTTGAGCACAGATACGCAGTATTTT CASSVPPADLSTDTQYF NA TRBV19 NA TRBJ2-3
TGCGCCAGCAGCTTGCTCGCGGGAGAGTTAAATACGCAGTATTTT CASSLLAGELNTQYF few TRBV5-1 TRBD2 TRBJ2-3
TGTGCCAGCAGTTCATGGTCGAACACCGGGGAGCTGTTTTTT CASSSWSNTGELFF many TRBV12-3/TRBV12-4 NA TRBJ2-2
TGTGCCAGCACTCAAGATGTCACTGAAGCTTTC CASTQDVTEAF NA TRBV6-1 NA TRBJ2-6
TGCGCCAGCGCGGGACAGGGGGCTGGCGAGCAGTACTTC CASAGQGAGEQYF many TRBV5-1 TRBD1 TRBJ2-7
TGTGCCGGCCTGCCGTCCGGGGCCAACGTCCCGACTTTC CAGLPSGANVPTF once TRBV2 NA TRBJ2-6
TGTGCCAGCAGCTTAGCCGGGACGAATGGGGATACGCAGTATTTT CASSLAGTNGDTQYF NA TRBV11-2 NA TRBJ2-3
TGCGCCAGCAGCTTGCTAGGACAGATTCAAGAGACCCAGTACTTC CASSLLGQIQETQYF many TRBV5-1 NA TRBJ2-5
TGCGCCAGCAGCGCGCCCGGGCTAAGGGTTGGCCAGCCCCAGCATTTT CASSAPGLRVGQPQHF many TRBV4-1 NA TRBJ1-5
TGTGCCAGCAGCGTTAGAGGGGGCACTGGGGCCAACGTCCTGACTTTC CASSVRGGTGANVLTF few TRBV7-2 TRBD1 TRBJ2-6